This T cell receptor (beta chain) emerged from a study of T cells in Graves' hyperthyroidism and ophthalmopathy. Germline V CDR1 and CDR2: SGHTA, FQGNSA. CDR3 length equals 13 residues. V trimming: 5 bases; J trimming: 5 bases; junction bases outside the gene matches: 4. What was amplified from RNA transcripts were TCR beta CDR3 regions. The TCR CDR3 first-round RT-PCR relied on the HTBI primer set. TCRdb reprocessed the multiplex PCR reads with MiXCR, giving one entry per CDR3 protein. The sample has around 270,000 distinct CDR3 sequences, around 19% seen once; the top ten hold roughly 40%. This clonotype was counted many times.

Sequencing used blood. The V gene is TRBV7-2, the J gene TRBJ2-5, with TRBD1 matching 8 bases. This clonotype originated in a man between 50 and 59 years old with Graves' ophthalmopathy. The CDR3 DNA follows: TGTGCCAGCAGCCAGGGGGCGGGCGAGACCCAGTACTTC. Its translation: CASSQGAGETQYF.